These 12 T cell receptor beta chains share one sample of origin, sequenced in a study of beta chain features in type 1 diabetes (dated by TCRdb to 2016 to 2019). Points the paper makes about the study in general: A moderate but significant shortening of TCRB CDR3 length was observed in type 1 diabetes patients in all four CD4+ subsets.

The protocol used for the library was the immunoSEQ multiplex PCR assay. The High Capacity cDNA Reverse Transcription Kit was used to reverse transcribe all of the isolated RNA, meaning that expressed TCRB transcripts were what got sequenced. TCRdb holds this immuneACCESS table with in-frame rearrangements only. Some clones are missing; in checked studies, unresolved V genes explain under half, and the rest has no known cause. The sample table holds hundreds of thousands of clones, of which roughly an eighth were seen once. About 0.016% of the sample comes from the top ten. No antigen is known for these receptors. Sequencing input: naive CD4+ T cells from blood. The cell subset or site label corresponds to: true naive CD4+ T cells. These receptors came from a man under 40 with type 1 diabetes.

For the CDR3, the DNA is TGTGCCACCAGCAGCCAATCAGGGACTAGCGAGTTCTATGAGCAGTTCTTC. Residues: CATSSQSGTSEFYEQFF. The chain has TRBV15 and TRBJ2-1; 10 nucleotides line up with TRBD2. Unmatched junction bases numbered 13, after V lost 3 bases and J lost 8 bases. Germline lookup yields CDR1 LNHNV and CDR2 YYDKDF (reference sequence). The CDR3 consists of 17 residues.

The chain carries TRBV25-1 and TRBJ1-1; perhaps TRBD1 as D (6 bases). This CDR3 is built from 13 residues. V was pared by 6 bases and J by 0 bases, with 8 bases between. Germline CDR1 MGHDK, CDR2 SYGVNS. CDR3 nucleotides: TGTGCCAGCAGCAGGGACATGAACACTGAAGCTTTCTTT. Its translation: CASSRDMNTEAFF.

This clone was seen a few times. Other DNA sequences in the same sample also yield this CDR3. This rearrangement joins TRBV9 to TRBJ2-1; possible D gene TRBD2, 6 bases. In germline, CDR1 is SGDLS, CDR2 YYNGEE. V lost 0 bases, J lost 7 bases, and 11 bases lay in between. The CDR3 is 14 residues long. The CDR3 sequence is CASSVESGRNEQFF. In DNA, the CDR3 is TGTGCCAGCAGCGTAGAGTCAGGGAGGAATGAGCAGTTCTTC.

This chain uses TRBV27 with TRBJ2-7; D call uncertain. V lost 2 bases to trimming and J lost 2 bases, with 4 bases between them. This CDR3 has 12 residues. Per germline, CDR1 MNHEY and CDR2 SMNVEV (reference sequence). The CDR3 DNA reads TGTGCCAGCAGTTTACTTCCCTACGAGCAGTACTTC. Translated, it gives CASSLLPYEQYF.

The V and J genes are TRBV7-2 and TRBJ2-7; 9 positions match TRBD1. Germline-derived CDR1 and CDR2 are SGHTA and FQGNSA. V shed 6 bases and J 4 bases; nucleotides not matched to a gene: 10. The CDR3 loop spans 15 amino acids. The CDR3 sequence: CASSLQGTGWYEQYF. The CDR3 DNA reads TGTGCCAGCAGTCTGCAGGGGACAGGGTGGTACGAGCAGTACTTC.

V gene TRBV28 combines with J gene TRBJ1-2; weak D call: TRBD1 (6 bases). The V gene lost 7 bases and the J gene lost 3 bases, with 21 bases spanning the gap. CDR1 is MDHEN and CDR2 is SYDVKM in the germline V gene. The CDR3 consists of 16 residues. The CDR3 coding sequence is TGTGCCAGCACCCAAGGCCCGCGCAGGGGTGACTATGGCTACACCTTC. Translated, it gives CASTQGPRRGDYGYTF.

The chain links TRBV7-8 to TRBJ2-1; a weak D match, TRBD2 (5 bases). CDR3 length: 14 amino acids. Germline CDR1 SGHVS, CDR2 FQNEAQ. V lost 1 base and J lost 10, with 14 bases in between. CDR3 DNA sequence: TGTGCCAGCAGCTTAGTTGACCCTTCGGGAGAGCAGTTCTTC. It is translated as CASSLVDPSGEQFF.

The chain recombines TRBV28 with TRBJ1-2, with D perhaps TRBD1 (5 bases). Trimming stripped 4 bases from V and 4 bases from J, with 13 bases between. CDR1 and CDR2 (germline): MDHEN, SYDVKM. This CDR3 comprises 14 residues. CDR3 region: CASSYDPGGYGYTF. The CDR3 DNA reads TGTGCCAGCAGTTATGACCCGGGGGGCTATGGCTACACCTTC.

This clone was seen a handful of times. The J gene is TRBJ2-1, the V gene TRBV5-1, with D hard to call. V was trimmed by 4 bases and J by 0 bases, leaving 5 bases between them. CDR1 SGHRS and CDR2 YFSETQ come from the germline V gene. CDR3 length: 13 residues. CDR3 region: CASSPVSYNEQFF. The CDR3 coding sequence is TGCGCCAGCAGCCCAGTCTCCTACAATGAGCAGTTCTTC.

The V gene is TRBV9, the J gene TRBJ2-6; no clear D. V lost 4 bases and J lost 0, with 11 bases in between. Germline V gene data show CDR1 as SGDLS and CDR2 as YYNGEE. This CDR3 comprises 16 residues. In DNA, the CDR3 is TGTGCCAGCAGCTCACAACCCGTCTCTGGGGCCAACGTCCTGACTTTC. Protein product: CASSSQPVSGANVLTF.

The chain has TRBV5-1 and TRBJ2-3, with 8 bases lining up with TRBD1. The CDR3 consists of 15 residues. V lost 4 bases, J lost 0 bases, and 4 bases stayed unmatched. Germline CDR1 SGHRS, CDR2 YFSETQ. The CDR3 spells CASSPRQGSTDTQYF. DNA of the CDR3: TGCGCCAGCAGCCCCCGACAGGGGAGCACAGATACGCAGTATTTT.

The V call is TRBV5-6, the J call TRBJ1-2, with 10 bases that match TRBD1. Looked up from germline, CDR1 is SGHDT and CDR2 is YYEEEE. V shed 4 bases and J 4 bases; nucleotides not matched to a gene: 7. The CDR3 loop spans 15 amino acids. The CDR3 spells CASSVRDRGLYGYTF. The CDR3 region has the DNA TGTGCCAGCAGCGTCCGGGACAGGGGACTCTATGGCTACACCTTC.